These 2 T cell receptor beta chains share one sample of origin, sequenced in a study of shared clonotypes between healthy human individuals. Naive-designated CD8 cells lacked CD45RO, were positively enriched for CCR7, and omitted terminally differentiated effector memory CD45RA+ cells. TCRdb's copy holds only in-frame clones and misses some; the assay was immunoSEQ multiplex PCR. The profile shows 1.5 million to 2.5 million clones, about 95% of them singletons. Source material: naive CD8+ T cells sorted from blood. These receptors originate from a man younger than 30 in good health.

This clone was counted a single time. The chain couples TRBV28 to TRBJ2-5; TRBD1 matches at 8 bases. Germline assignment: CDR1 MDHEN and CDR2 SYDVKM. J lost 3 bases, V lost 3 bases, and 12 bases had no gene match. This CDR3 has 17 amino acids. Here the CDR3 DNA reads TGTGCCAGCAGTTTTGATGGCGGACAGGGCGCCGAAGAGACCCAGTACTTC. It is translated as CASSFDGGQGAEETQYF.

Regarding this clone: The same CDR3 arises from other DNA sequences in this sample as well. The chain couples TRBV27 to TRBJ2-7; D gene uncertain. The length of the CDR3 is 13 residues. Per the germline V gene, CDR1 is MNHEY and CDR2 is SMNVEV (reference sequence). The V gene lost 4 bases and the J gene lost 1 base, with 8 bases spanning the gap. Here the CDR3 reads CASSSSTSYEQYF. CDR3 bases: TGTGCCAGCAGTTCCTCAACTTCCTACGAGCAGTACTTC.